The 12 T cell receptor beta chains in this list originate from one sample, sequenced in a study of response to subunit inactivated influenza vaccine. TCRdb re-called the RT-PCR reads with MiXCR, one entry per CDR3 protein. The sample contains some 520,000 distinct CDR3 sequences, more than 15% of which appear only once. The sample was CD4+ T cells sorted from PBMCs, taken less than 25 months after vaccination. The receptor source for this set is a man in his fifties or sixties who received an inactivated influenza vaccine.

V and J are TRBV2 and TRBJ2-3; 10 bases align to TRBD1. The junction had 3 bases not matched to a gene; V was cut back by 4 bases and J by 5 bases. CDR1 SNHLY and CDR2 FYNNEI come from the germline V gene. The CDR3 extends over 14 amino acids. The chain's CDR3 is CASSGQGAGDTQYF. The CDR3 DNA sequence: TGTGCCAGCAGTGGACAGGGGGCAGGAGATACGCAGTATTTT.

This clonotype was detected only a few times. The J gene is TRBJ1-1, the V gene TRBV10-3; D remains ambiguous. V was trimmed by 6 bases and J by 0 bases, leaving 11 bases between them. CDR3 length: 14 amino acids. CDR1 is ENHRY and CDR2 is SYGVKD in the germline V gene. CDR3: CAISSLDMNTEAFF. The CDR3 DNA reads as TGTGCCATCAGCTCCCTGGATATGAACACTGAAGCTTTCTTT.

A few counts support this clonotype. The chain links TRBV5-1 to TRBJ2-3; D is unresolved. The ends were cut back, 0 bases at V and 2 bases at J, with 13 bases in the middle. CDR3 size: 16 residues. Germline V gene sequence: CDR1 SGHRS, CDR2 YFSETQ. The CDR3 nucleotides read TGCGCCAGCAGCTTGGCCGAGTCAGCTGTCACAGATACGCAGTATTTT. It specifies CASSLAESAVTDTQYF. Full variable domain (rest looked up from reference TRBV5-1 and TRBJ2-3): KAGVTQTPRYLIKTRGQQVTLSCSPISGHRSVSWYQQTPGQGLQFLFEYFSETQRNKGNFPGRFSGRQFSNSRSEMNVSTLELGDSALYLCASSLAESAVTDTQYFGPGTRLTVL.

This clonotype was detected only a few times. The chain has TRBV5-1 and TRBJ2-7; D remains unclear. The germline CDR1 and CDR2 sequences are SGHRS and YFSETQ. V lost 0 bases and J lost 5, with 9 bases in between. This CDR3 has 13 amino acids. CDR3: CASSLGQINEQYF. For the CDR3, the DNA is TGCGCCAGCAGCTTGGGGCAGATAAACGAGCAGTACTTC.

The rearrangement joins TRBV27 to TRBJ2-2; weak D call: TRBD2 (7 bases). Germline loops: CDR1 MNHEY, CDR2 SMNVEV (reference sequence). V was trimmed by 4 bases and J by 6 bases, leaving 12 bases between them. The CDR3 is made up of 14 amino acids. The CDR3 sequence is CASSSRGGAGELFF. The DNA of the CDR3 is TGTGCCAGCAGTTCGAGGGGGGGTGCCGGGGAGCTGTTTTTT.

This clonotype has ten or more counts. V and J are TRBV12-3 or TRBV12-4 and TRBJ1-5; 7 nucleotides line up with TRBD1. CDR3 length: 14 amino acids. The junction had 6 bases not matched to a gene; V was cut back by 5 bases and J by 5 bases. The CDR3 protein is CASSLDRADQPQHF. As DNA, the CDR3 is TGTGCCAGCAGTCTCGACAGGGCGGATCAGCCCCAGCATTTT.

This chain uses TRBV4-1 with TRBJ2-3; D possibly corresponds to TRBD2 (7 bases). The CDR3 totals 17 residues. V was clipped by 0 bases and J by 5 bases, with 18 bases between them. CDR1 and CDR2 (germline): MGHRA, YSYEKL. The CDR3, as DNA: TGCGCCAGCAGCCAAGATCGGGCGGGGGCCTTCGGAGATACGCAGTATTTT. Amino acids: CASSQDRAGAFGDTQYF.

The chain uses TRBV3-1 and TRBJ2-3, with TRBD2 matching 9 bases. V shed 5 bases and J 0 bases; nucleotides not matched to a gene: 6. Germline loops: CDR1 LGHDT, CDR2 YNNKEL (reference sequence). There are 16 residues in the CDR3. CDR3: CASSLAGAQSTDTQYF. The CDR3 bases are TGTGCCAGCAGCTTAGCGGGGGCGCAAAGCACAGATACGCAGTATTTT.

This clonotype was seen only a few times. The rearrangement links TRBV7-8 to TRBJ2-5; a weak D match, TRBD1 (7 bases). Trimming stripped 5 bases from V and 2 bases from J, with 15 bases between. This CDR3 is built from 15 residues. Germline CDR1 and CDR2: SGHVS and FQNEAQ. The CDR3 sequence is CASSRRDSPQETQYF. The CDR3 region has the DNA TGTGCCAGCAGCCGGCGGGACAGCCCACAAGAGACCCAGTACTTC.

The rearrangement links TRBV20-1 to TRBJ1-2; D is uncertain. CDR1 is DFQATT, CDR2 SNEGSKA, per germline (reference sequence). CDR3 size: 12 residues. Trimming removed 6 bases at V and 0 bases at J, with 8 bases between. CDR3 sequence: CSAVSTNYGYTF. CDR3 DNA sequence: TGCAGTGCGGTTTCAACTAACTATGGCTACACCTTC.

This clonotype was counted a few times. This rearrangement joins TRBV29-1 to TRBJ1-1; D unresolved. The germline gives CDR1 SQVTM, CDR2 ANQGSEA. V was cut by 6 bases and J by 1 base, with 12 bases left in between. The CDR3 runs 13 residues. Here the CDR3 reads CSVKRGGNTEAFF. The CDR3 coding sequence is TGCAGCGTCAAAAGAGGTGGGAACACTGAAGCTTTCTTT.

This clonotype was seen more than once but under ten times. This sequence joins TRBV7-2 and TRBJ1-2, with D uncertain. Per germline, CDR1 SGHTA and CDR2 FQGNSA. The CDR3 covers 13 residues. Between the trimmed V and J ends, which lost 1 base and 8 bases, there was a span of 11 bases. The CDR3 DNA is TGTGCCAGCAGCTTAGATAGGCAGGTCGGCTACACCTTC. It yields the protein CASSLDRQVGYTF.